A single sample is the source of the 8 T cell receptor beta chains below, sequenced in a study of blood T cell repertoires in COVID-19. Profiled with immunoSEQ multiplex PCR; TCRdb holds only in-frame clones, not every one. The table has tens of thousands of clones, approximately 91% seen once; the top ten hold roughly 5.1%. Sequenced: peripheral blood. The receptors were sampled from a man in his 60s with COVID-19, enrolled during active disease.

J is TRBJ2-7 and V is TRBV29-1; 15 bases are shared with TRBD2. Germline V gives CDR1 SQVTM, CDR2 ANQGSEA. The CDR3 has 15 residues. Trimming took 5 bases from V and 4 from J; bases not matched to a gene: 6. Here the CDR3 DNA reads TGCAGCGTTCTCGTGGGGACTAGCGGGGGGTACGAGCAGTACTTC. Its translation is CSVLVGTSGGYEQYF.

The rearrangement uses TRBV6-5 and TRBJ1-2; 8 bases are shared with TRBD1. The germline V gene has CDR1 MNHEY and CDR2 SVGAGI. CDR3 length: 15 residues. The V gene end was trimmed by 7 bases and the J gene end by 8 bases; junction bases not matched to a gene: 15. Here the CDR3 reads CASTRDLQGAWGYTF. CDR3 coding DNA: TGTGCCAGCACCCGGGACTTGCAGGGGGCATGGGGCTACACCTTC.

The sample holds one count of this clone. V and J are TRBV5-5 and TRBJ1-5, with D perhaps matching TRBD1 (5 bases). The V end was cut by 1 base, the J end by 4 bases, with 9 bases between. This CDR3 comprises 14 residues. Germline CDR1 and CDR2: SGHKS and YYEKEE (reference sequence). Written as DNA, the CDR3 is TGTGCCAGCAGCTTGTGGGACTTTAATCAGCCCCAGCATTTT. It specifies CASSLWDFNQPQHF.

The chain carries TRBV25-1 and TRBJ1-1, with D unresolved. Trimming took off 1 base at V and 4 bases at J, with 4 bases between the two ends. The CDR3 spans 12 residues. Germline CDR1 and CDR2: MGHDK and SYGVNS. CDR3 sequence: CASSEFSTEAFF. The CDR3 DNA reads TGTGCCAGCAGTGAATTTAGCACTGAAGCTTTCTTT.

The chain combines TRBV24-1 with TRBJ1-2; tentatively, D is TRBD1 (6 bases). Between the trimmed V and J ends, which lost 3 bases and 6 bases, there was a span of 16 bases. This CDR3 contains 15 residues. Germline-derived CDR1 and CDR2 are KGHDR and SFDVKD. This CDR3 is CATSDVRGFSNGYTF. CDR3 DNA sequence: TGTGCCACCAGTGATGTCAGGGGATTTTCGAATGGCTACACCTTC.

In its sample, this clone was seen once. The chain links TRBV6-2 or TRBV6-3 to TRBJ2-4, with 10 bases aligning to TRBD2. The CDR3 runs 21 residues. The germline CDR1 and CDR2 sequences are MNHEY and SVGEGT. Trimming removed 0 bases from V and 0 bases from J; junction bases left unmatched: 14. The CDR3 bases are TGTGCCAGCAGTTACTCGAGGAAAGCGGGGGGGGAATTTATAGCCAAAAACATTCAGTACTTC. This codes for CASSYSRKAGGEFIAKNIQYF.

The CDR3 sequence is CASSLSFRGSDYEQYF. In nucleotides, the CDR3 is TGTGCCAGCAGTTTATCGTTTAGGGGATCGGACTACGAGCAGTACTTC. The V gene is TRBV27, the J gene TRBJ2-7, with a possible D match to TRBD1 (5 bases). The V gene lost 0 bases and the J gene lost 3 bases, with 15 bases spanning the gap. Germline assignment: CDR1 MNHEY and CDR2 SMNVEV (reference sequence). This CDR3 is built from 16 residues.

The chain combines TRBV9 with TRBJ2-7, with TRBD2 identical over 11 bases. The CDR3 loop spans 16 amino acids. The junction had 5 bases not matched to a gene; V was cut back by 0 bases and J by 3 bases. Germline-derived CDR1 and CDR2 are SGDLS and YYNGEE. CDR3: CASSVGTSGSFYEQYF. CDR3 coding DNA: TGTGCCAGCAGCGTAGGCACTAGCGGGAGTTTCTACGAGCAGTACTTC.